This record looks at one T cell receptor beta chain sequence and its context. Its antigen is unknown. This sample stems from a study of vaccination and CD4 T cells after COVID-19. About the research overall: Convalescent individuals numbered four females and six males, two being Hispanic. Findings and caveats of the study: Convalescent patients had 304 of 307 vaccine-specific clones showing spike mono-reactivity.

The treatment was: roughly 10-day PBMC culture with coronavirus spike peptide pools or control peptides (ViraFEST assay). Researchers reported culturing 2 million or so PBMCs per well with approximately 9.1 IU/ml IL-2 and around 9.4 ug/ml peptide pools. Cultured CD4+ T cell DNA underwent sequencing with the Oncomine TCR Beta short-read assay. TCRdb ran MiXCR on the PCR reads and lists one entry per CDR3 protein. The profile shows around 11,000 distinct CDR3 sequences, around 44% of them singletons. CDR3 length: 12 residues. Trimming cost V 7 bases and J 1 base, with 7 bases left between them. Germline assignment: CDR1 LNHDA and CDR2 SQIVND (reference sequence).

Material for sequencing was CD4+ T cells from blood, cultured in vitro. The clonotype comes from a human donor who had recovered from COVID-19. The V call is TRBV19, the J call TRBJ1-1; possibly TRBD1 for D (5 bases). Written as DNA, the CDR3 is TGTGCCAGTATAGGACAGAACACTGAAGCTTTCTTT. Its translation is CASIGQNTEAFF. Together with reference TRBV19 and TRBJ1-1, the CDR3 gives the full variable domain: DGGITQSPKYLFRKEGQNVTLSCEQNLNHDAMYWYRQDPGQGLRLIYYSQIVNDFQKGDIAEGYSVSREKKESFPLTVTSAQKNPTAFYLCASIGQNTEAFFGQGTRLTVV.